The clone carrying this T cell receptor (beta chain) was recorded at least ten times. Deletions cut 8 bases from V and 3 bases from J, with 13 bases between. CDR1 is MNHNS and CDR2 is SASEGT in the germline V gene. The CDR3 sequence is 13 residues long. The data are from a study of Graves' ophthalmopathy and Graves' hyperthyroidism. The sequenced template was RNA, covering the TCR beta CDR3 region. Following a first-round RT-PCR that used HTBI primers, a second-round multiplex PCR was carried out. Each CDR3 protein is one row after TCRdb ran MiXCR on the multiplex PCR reads. The top ten hold more than 5.5% of the sample, which has 500,000 to 700,000 distinct CDR3 sequences, 22% seen once.

Sequencing was performed on peripheral blood. This clonotype was sampled from a woman aged 18-29 years with stable Graves' hyperthyroidism. Some clones in this sample may be carry-over from other donors' samples. This chain uses TRBV6-1 with TRBJ1-2; D not certain. CDR3 in DNA: TGTGCCAGCTCCGAGGAGGGTCACTATGGCTACACCTTC. Its translation: CASSEEGHYGYTF.